These T cell receptor beta chains were read from a single sample in a study of human T cells and chemical hapten exposure. TCRdb re-derived calls from the RACE reads in MiXCR, one entry per CDR3 protein. The sample yields around 260,000 distinct CDR3 sequences, 7% to 10% seen once. Sequencing was performed on whole blood, taken in connection with sensitization to the hapten diphenylcyclopropenone (DPC). Receptors were obtained from a woman between 40 and 55 years old with alopecia areata. Some clones in this sample may be carry-over from other donors' samples. Both conserved end residues are trimmed from each CDR3.

v_call	j_call	cdr3_aa
TRBV6-5	TRBJ2-3	ASSFLTPSTDTQY
TRBV9	TRBJ1-3	ASSPPGSGNTIY
TRBV5-1	TRBJ2-1	ASSLSRRPYNEQF
TRBV4-2	TRBJ2-7	ASSPLSTSGRSYEQY
TRBV5-1	TRBJ2-5	ASSLEGRGSETQY
TRBV28	TRBJ2-1	ASSPGGTYYNEQF
TRBV29-1	TRBJ2-1	SVVLAAYNEQF
TRBV7-6	TRBJ2-2	ASSLGLPGTSGEKNTGELF
TRBV5-6	TRBJ2-5	ASSSETSGMQETQY
TRBV14	TRBJ2-1	ASSPLAGGNEQF
TRBV6-5	TRBJ2-7	ASTGAAYEQY
TRBV2	TRBJ2-5	ASELSVRRETQY
TRBV10-3	TRBJ1-5	AIRPSGSNQPQH
TRBV7-9	TRBJ2-6	ASSPKALYSGANVLT
TRBV11-2	TRBJ2-1	ASSWSSGASYNEQF